This record concerns one T cell receptor (beta chain) sequence. The sample is drawn from a study of blood T cell repertoires in COVID-19. The wider study: There were acute and convalescent COVID-19 samples, and they came from the United States, Italy and Spain. Sources were T cells, B-cell-depleted T cells, or PBMCs; the material itself was cDNA or gDNA.

Germline lookup yields CDR1 SGHNT and CDR2 YYREEE (reference sequence). The V end was cut by 3 bases, the J end by 4 bases, with 10 bases between. The CDR3 extends over 13 amino acids. Original methodology: Quantification of nucleated cells was approximated via reference gene primer amplification. Assay: immunoSEQ multiplex PCR; the TCRdb copy retains only in-frame clones and omits some. The DNA gave D and trimming, while V, J and clone size come from that table. The data show around 150,000 clones, with around 87% seen just once and 3.5% to 5% held by the top ten. This receptor was taken from a woman aged 55 to 70 with active or convalescent COVID-19. This rearrangement joins TRBV5-4 to TRBJ1-2, with D perhaps matching TRBD1 (6 bases). The specimen was peripheral blood. DNA of the CDR3: TGTGCCAGCAGCTCACAGGGACGCTATGGCTACACCTTC. Protein product: CASSSQGRYGYTF.